This TCR beta chain was sequenced for a study of cytomegalovirus exposure and HLA in healthy donors. The ends lost 4 bases at V and 5 bases at J; junction bases unmatched: 9. Per the germline V gene, CDR1 is SGHRS and CDR2 is YFSETQ. This CDR3 comprises 15 residues. PCR used 60 Vbeta primers and 13 Jbeta primers. The table came from immunoSEQ multiplex PCR; TCRdb's copy has only in-frame clones and leaves some out. The sample table sets out 110,000 to 150,000 clones. Source material: PBMCs. The V call is TRBV5-1, the J call TRBJ1-3, with TRBD1 matching 7 bases. The TCR comes from a man between 40 and 49 years old in good health and CMV-seronegative. CDR3 in amino acids: CASSPTGTERNTIYF. The CDR3 nucleotides read TGCGCCAGCAGCCCGACCGGGACAGAAAGAAACACCATATATTTT.